What follows are 6 T cell receptor beta chains derived from one specimen sequenced in a study of OX40 agonist ivuxolimab in advanced cancers. Library generation was performed with the immunoSEQ multiplex PCR assay. TCRdb limited this immuneACCESS table to in-frame rearrangements with V and J called. A share of clones is missing; checked studies link under half to unresolved V genes, and the rest is unexplained. The table for this sample lists roughly 67,000 clones; roughly 90% of them were counted only once. The ten largest clonotypes hold approximately 0.81% of the sample. The sample consisted of CD4+ or CD8+ T cells sorted from blood, taken in a trial of the OX40 agonist ivuxolimab. Receptors were obtained from an adult with an advanced solid tumor such as melanoma, head and neck, liver or kidney cancer.

This clone was found a few times. The chain uses TRBV30 and TRBJ2-5, with D possibly TRBD1 on 6 matching bases. The CDR3 covers 14 residues. CDR1 and CDR2 from the germline V gene are GTSNPN and SVGIG (reference sequence). Deletions cut 3 bases from V and 7 bases from J, with 18 bases between. CDR3 in DNA: TGTGCCTGGAGCCCGGGACATAGTCTAGGGACCCAGTACTTC. Translating it yields CAWSPGHSLGTQYF.

J is TRBJ1-2 and V is TRBV28; tentative D call: TRBD1 (5 bases). The CDR3 runs to 15 residues. V was clipped by 5 bases and J by 7 bases, with 20 bases between them. CDR1 and CDR2 from the germline V gene are MDHEN and SYDVKM. The CDR3 nucleotides are TGTGCCAGCAGTCCGTCCGGGACCCACGCCGGTGGCTACACCTTC. Amino acid sequence: CASSPSGTHAGGYTF.

This clone was observed once. The chain recombines TRBV6-1 with TRBJ1-2, with D perhaps matching TRBD1 (5 bases). V lost 4 bases and J 2 bases, leaving 8 bases between the germline ends. The CDR3 spans 13 residues. Germline V gives CDR1 MNHNS, CDR2 SASEGT. The CDR3 bases are TGTGCCAGCAGTGTGGCAGGGAACTATGGCTACACCTTC. Protein sequence: CASSVAGNYGYTF.

This rearrangement joins TRBV7-9 to TRBJ1-2; D gene unclear. Looked up from germline, CDR1 is SEHNR and CDR2 is FQNEAQ (reference sequence). The CDR3 covers 15 residues. Between the trimmed V and J ends, which lost 1 base and 3 bases, there was a span of 12 bases. DNA for the CDR3: TGTGCCAGCAGCTTAGGGGGAGCGAGTCACTATGGCTACACCTTC. Translating it yields CASSLGGASHYGYTF.

This chain joins TRBV18 and TRBJ2-2, with a weak D call TRBD2 (6 bases). The germline V and J ends were trimmed by 2 bases and 6 bases, with 10 bases remaining between them. Germline CDR1 reads KGHSH; CDR2 reads LQKENI. CDR3 length equals 14 residues. The CDR3 loop is CASSPGASAGELFF. CDR3 nucleotide sequence: TGTGCCAGCTCACCAGGGGCTAGCGCCGGGGAGCTGTTTTTT.

The V and J genes are TRBV18 and TRBJ2-7; TRBD1 is a possible D gene (6 bases). Germline V gene lookup returns CDR1 KGHSH and CDR2 LQKENI. The CDR3 length is 17 residues. V lost 0 bases, J lost 3 bases, and 18 bases lay in between. The CDR3 loop reads CASSPPRGRGSVYEQYF. In DNA form, the CDR3 reads TGTGCCAGCTCACCACCCCGCGGCAGGGGTTCCGTCTACGAGCAGTACTTC.